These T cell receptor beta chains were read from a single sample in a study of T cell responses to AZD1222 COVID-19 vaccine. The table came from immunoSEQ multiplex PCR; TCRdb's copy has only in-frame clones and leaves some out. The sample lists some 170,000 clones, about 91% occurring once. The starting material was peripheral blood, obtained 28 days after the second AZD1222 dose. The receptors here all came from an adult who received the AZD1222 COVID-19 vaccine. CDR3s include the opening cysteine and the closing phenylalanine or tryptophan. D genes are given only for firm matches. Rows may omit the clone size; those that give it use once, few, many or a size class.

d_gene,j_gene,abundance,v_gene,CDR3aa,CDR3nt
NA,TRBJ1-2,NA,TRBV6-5,CASSPRTIRYGYTF,TGTGCCAGCAGCCCCAGGACGATAAGGTATGGCTACACCTTC
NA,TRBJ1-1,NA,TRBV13,CASRRNTEAFF,TGTGCCAGCCGCCGGAACACTGAAGCTTTCTTT
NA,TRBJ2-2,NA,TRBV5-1,CASSLVGNGVGELFF,TGCGCCAGCAGCTTGGTGGGCAACGGGGTCGGGGAGCTGTTTTTT
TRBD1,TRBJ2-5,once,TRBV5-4,CASSPRTGGETQYF,TGTGCCAGCAGCCCGAGGACAGGGGGAGAGACCCAGTACTTC
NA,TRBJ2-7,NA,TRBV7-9,CASSGGDEQYF,TGTGCCAGCAGCGGAGGGGACGAGCAGTACTTC
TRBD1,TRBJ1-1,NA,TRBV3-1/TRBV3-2,CASSPQINLQGAGAFF,TGTGCCAGCAGCCCACAAATAAACCTACAGGGGGCTGGAGCTTTCTTT
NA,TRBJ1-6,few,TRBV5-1,CASRRGENNSPLHF,TGCGCCAGCCGCCGAGGGGAGAATAATTCACCCCTCCACTTT
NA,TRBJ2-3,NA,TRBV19,CASSQGLFTDTQYF,TGTGCCAGTAGTCAGGGCCTTTTCACAGATACGCAGTATTTT
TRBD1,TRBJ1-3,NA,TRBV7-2,CATQRQGNIFGNTIYF,TGTGCCACTCAAAGACAGGGGAACATATTCGGAAACACCATATATTTT
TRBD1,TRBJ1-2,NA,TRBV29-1,CSVEEVRGGGYTF,TGCAGCGTTGAAGAGGTCAGGGGGGGAGGCTACACCTTC
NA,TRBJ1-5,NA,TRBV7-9,CASSFQGTNQPQHF,TGTGCCAGCAGCTTCCAGGGAACAAATCAGCCCCAGCATTTT
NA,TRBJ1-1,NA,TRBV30,CAWSSTPHAEAFF,TGTGCCTGGAGTTCTACCCCCCATGCAGAAGCTTTCTTT
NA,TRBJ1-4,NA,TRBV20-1,CSASRTATNEKLFF,TGCAGTGCTAGTAGAACTGCAACTAATGAAAAACTGTTTTTT
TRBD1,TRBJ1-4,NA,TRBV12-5,CASGLSQGGNEKLFF,TGTGCTAGTGGTTTGTCGCAGGGGGGAAATGAAAAACTGTTTTTT
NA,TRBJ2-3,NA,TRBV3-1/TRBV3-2,CASSSWAEVEQYF,TGTGCCAGCAGCTCTTGGGCCGAGGTTGAGCAGTATTTT
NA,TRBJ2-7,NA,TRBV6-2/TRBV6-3,CASSSQLTYEQYF,TGTGCCAGCAGTTCACAGCTAACCTACGAGCAGTACTTC